This entry lists 31 T cell receptor beta chains sequenced from one sample in a study of blood T cell repertoires in COVID-19. Sequenced by immunoSEQ multiplex PCR; TCRdb stores in-frame clones only, minus some. The sample contains around 250,000 clones, approximately 85% of which appear only once. Material for sequencing was peripheral blood. Receptor source: a human donor in a cohort sampled during active COVID-19.

There are a few counts of this clone. CDR3 protein: CASSTSGTGYQPQHF. CDR3 nucleotides: TGTGCCAGCAGTACATCCGGGACAGGGTATCAGCCCCAGCATTTT. The J gene is TRBJ1-5, the V gene TRBV6-5; the match to TRBD1 covers 9 bases. This CDR3 region has 15 residues. Trimming took 5 bases from V and 5 from J; bases not matched to a gene: 7. Germline assignment: CDR1 MNHEY and CDR2 SVGAGI.

The chain is built from TRBV13 and TRBJ2-7; TRBD1 agrees at 9 bases. Germline V gene lookup returns CDR1 PRHDT and CDR2 FYEKMQ (reference sequence). V was pared by 3 bases and J by 2 bases, with 2 bases of the junction left unmatched. The CDR3 is 14 amino acids. CDR3 protein: CASSLTGGAYEQYF. The CDR3 DNA is TGTGCCAGCAGCTTGACAGGGGGGGCCTACGAGCAGTACTTC.

This sequence joins TRBV4-1 and TRBJ2-1, with TRBD2 matching 10 bases. The germline CDR1 and CDR2 sequences are MGHRA and YSYEKL. The CDR3 covers 17 residues. The ends lost 3 bases at V and 6 bases at J; junction bases unmatched: 11. The CDR3 sequence is CASSHFLAGVTGNEQFF. For the CDR3, the DNA is TGCGCCAGCAGCCATTTTCTAGCGGGAGTAACTGGCAATGAGCAGTTCTTC.

J is TRBJ2-7 and V is TRBV19; 11 bases map to TRBD2. The length of the CDR3 is 17 residues. The V gene's germline CDR1 is LNHDA and CDR2 SQIVND (reference sequence). The trim removed 3 bases at V and 5 bases at J, leaving 12 bases unmatched. Here the CDR3 DNA reads TGTGCCAGTAGTATTTCTCGGTTTCTAGCGGGAGGTGACGAGCAGTACTTC. Its protein product is CASSISRFLAGGDEQYF.

V is TRBV7-9 and J is TRBJ2-7; 9 bases line up with TRBD1. The CDR3 loop spans 16 amino acids. The germline CDR1 and CDR2 sequences are SEHNR and FQNEAQ (reference sequence). Trimming took 6 bases from V and 0 from J; bases not matched to a gene: 9. In nucleotides, the CDR3 is TGTGCCAGCAGTTATAAATCGGGACAGGGCTCCTACGAGCAGTACTTC. It translates to CASSYKSGQGSYEQYF.

The rearrangement links TRBV19 to TRBJ1-6; possibly TRBD1 for D (6 bases). Germline assignment: CDR1 LNHDA and CDR2 SQIVND (reference sequence). This CDR3 spans 16 amino acids. V gave up 5 bases and J gave up 6 bases, with 17 bases separating them. CDR3 nucleotide sequence: TGTGCCAGTAGTCCGCTACCGGGACAAATTAATTCACCCCTCCACTTT. Translated: CASSPLPGQINSPLHF.

The V and J genes are TRBV6-5 and TRBJ2-1, with 9 bases fitting TRBD2. CDR1 and CDR2 from the germline V gene are MNHEY and SVGAGI. V gave up 8 bases and J gave up 4 bases; unmatched junction bases: 9. CDR3 length: 15 residues. The CDR3 sequence is CASAIAGVDYNEQFF. CDR3 nucleotide sequence: TGTGCCAGCGCAATAGCGGGAGTGGATTACAATGAGCAGTTCTTC.

The V and J genes are TRBV7-6 and TRBJ1-2; 12 bases align to TRBD1. Trimming cost V 5 bases and J 0 bases; bases outside gene matches: 1. The germline gives CDR1 SGHVS, CDR2 FNYEAQ. The CDR3 sequence is 15 residues long. CDR3 DNA sequence: TGTGCCAGCAGCGGGACAGGGGGCACTAACTATGGCTACACCTTC. Amino acids: CASSGTGGTNYGYTF.

This sequence joins TRBV28 and TRBJ2-7, with 7 bases aligning to TRBD2. From germline, CDR1 is MDHEN and CDR2 SYDVKM. This CDR3 has 15 amino acids. The V gene end was trimmed by 6 bases and the J gene end by 0 bases; junction bases not matched to a gene: 8. Here the CDR3 reads CASSSSGGSSYEQYF. In DNA, the CDR3 is TGTGCCAGCAGCTCCTCCGGGGGGAGCTCCTACGAGCAGTACTTC.

J is TRBJ2-6 and V is TRBV19; possibly TRBD2 for D (5 bases). V was cut by 3 bases and J by 2 bases, with 11 bases left in between. The V gene's germline CDR1 is LNHDA and CDR2 SQIVND (reference sequence). The length of the CDR3 is 16 residues. CDR3 DNA: TGTGCCAGTAGTATGGGATCAGCGGCTGGGGCCAACGTCCTGACTTTC. As protein: CASSMGSAAGANVLTF.

This chain links TRBV18 with TRBJ2-7, with 7 bases matching TRBD2. The germline V gene encodes CDR1 KGHSH and CDR2 LQKENI. The CDR3 totals 13 residues. J lost 0 bases, V lost 6 bases, and 2 bases had no gene match. This CDR3 is CASSGGSSYEQYF. The CDR3 coding sequence is TGTGCCAGCTCGGGAGGGAGCTCCTACGAGCAGTACTTC.

V and J are TRBV18 and TRBJ1-1; weak D call: TRBD1 (5 bases). The CDR3 sequence is 15 residues long. Germline assignment: CDR1 KGHSH and CDR2 LQKENI. V was trimmed by 3 bases and J by 0 bases, leaving 11 bases between them. The CDR3 DNA reads as TGTGCCAGCTCACCGGACACTTTCATGAACACTGAAGCTTTCTTT. Translation: CASSPDTFMNTEAFF.

The J gene is TRBJ1-1, the V gene TRBV2; D not certain. Germline loops: CDR1 SNHLY, CDR2 FYNNEI. V lost 7 bases to trimming and J lost 5 bases, with 14 bases between them. The CDR3 has 13 amino acids. CDR3 protein: CASTGKSSTEAFF. The CDR3 DNA sequence: TGTGCCAGCACGGGGAAGAGCTCAACTGAAGCTTTCTTT.

The CDR3 loop reads CASSPDRSYEQYF. CDR3 sequence (DNA): TGTGCCAGCAGCCCGGACAGGTCCTACGAGCAGTACTTC. V usage is TRBV12-3 or TRBV12-4 and J usage is TRBJ2-7; 7 bases fit TRBD1. The CDR3 contains 13 residues. Unmatched junction bases numbered 3, after V lost 6 bases and J lost 1 base.

J is TRBJ1-1 and V is TRBV2, with D maybe TRBD1 (6 bases). The CDR3 sequence is 15 residues long. V was pared by 6 bases and J by 0 bases, with 14 bases between. Germline V gene data show CDR1 as SNHLY and CDR2 as FYNNEI. The DNA for the CDR3 is TGTGCCAGCAGCGCCCGGACAGCCATGAACACTGAAGCTTTCTTT. Translating it yields CASSARTAMNTEAFF.

This chain connects TRBV5-1 to TRBJ2-4; D is perhaps TRBD1 (6 bases). The V and J ends lost 0 bases and 4 bases respectively, with 29 bases between them. Per germline, CDR1 SGHRS and CDR2 YFSETQ. CDR3 length: 21 amino acids. The CDR3 DNA is TGCGCCAGCAGCTTGGCTGACACCAGGGGACGCGCAGTAGGACCAAAAAACATTCAGTACTTC. This translates into CASSLADTRGRAVGPKNIQYF.

The chain combines TRBV3-1 (or the pseudogene TRBV3-2) with TRBJ2-3, with a weak D call TRBD1 (5 bases). The CDR3 is made up of 13 amino acids. Germline CDR1 LGHDT, CDR2 YNNKEL (reference sequence). This chain's CDR3 is CAVARVSTDTQYF. The CDR3 bases are TGTGCAGTAGCCAGGGTTAGCACAGATACGCAGTATTTT.

The gene calls are TRBV2 and TRBJ2-7, with D maybe TRBD2 (5 bases). The V gene's germline CDR1 is SNHLY and CDR2 FYNNEI. V lost 3 bases and J lost 2, with 14 bases in between. There are 15 residues in the CDR3. Here the CDR3 DNA reads TGTGCCAGCAGTGACCTGACTGACGGGACCTACGAGCAGTACTTC. Its protein is CASSDLTDGTYEQYF.

V and J are TRBV7-9 and TRBJ1-1; TRBD1 matches at 8 bases. The CDR3 extends over 14 amino acids. Germline values: CDR1 SEHNR, CDR2 FQNEAQ (reference sequence). J lost 2 bases, V lost 4 bases, and 3 bases had no gene match. CDR3: CASSSGGTNTEAFF. For the CDR3, the DNA is TGTGCCAGCAGCTCAGGGGGCACAAACACTGAAGCTTTCTTT.

The chain combines TRBV11-2 with TRBJ1-4; TRBD1 aligns across 8 bases. The germline gives CDR1 SGHAT, CDR2 FQNNGV. V was pared by 5 bases and J by 4 bases, with 12 bases of the junction left unmatched. The CDR3 extends over 17 amino acids. CDR3 sequence (DNA): TGTGCCAGCAGCGCGTACGGGACAGGCGGAGTTAATGAAAAACTGTTTTTT. It is translated as CASSAYGTGGVNEKLFF.

This clone was found a few times. This chain joins TRBV7-6 and TRBJ2-7; 10 bases fit TRBD1. The CDR3 contains 16 residues. Germline V gene lookup returns CDR1 SGHVS and CDR2 FNYEAQ. The J segment lost 6 bases and the V segment lost 1 base, leaving 9 bases of the junction unmatched. The CDR3 protein is CASSLVRTGGIGEQYF. The CDR3 bases are TGTGCCAGCAGCTTAGTGAGGACAGGGGGGATCGGCGAGCAGTACTTC. Supplemented by reference TRBV7-6 and TRBJ2-7, the full variable domain reads GAGVSQSPRYKVTKRGQDVALRCDPISGHVSLYWYRQALGQGPEFLTYFNYEAQQDKSGLPNDRFSAERPEGSISTLTIQRTEQRDSAMYRCASSLVRTGGIGEQYFGPGTRLTVT.

The chain has TRBV4-3 and TRBJ2-7; 13 bases agree with TRBD2. The CDR3 totals 15 residues. Germline CDR1 and CDR2: LGHNA and YSLEER. Germline trimming cut 3 bases from V and 2 bases from J; bases unmatched to any gene: 1. The CDR3 here is CASSQGLAGTYEQYF. DNA for the CDR3: TGCGCCAGCAGCCAGGGACTAGCGGGGACCTACGAGCAGTACTTC.

This chain uses TRBV19 with TRBJ1-1, with D hard to call. The CDR3 has 12 residues. Germline V gives CDR1 LNHDA, CDR2 SQIVND (reference sequence). Trimming pared 4 bases from V and 11 bases from J, leaving 14 bases between. The CDR3 spells CASSTLRGWAFF. DNA for the CDR3: TGTGCCAGTAGTACCCTGCGCGGTTGGGCTTTCTTT.

CDR3: CASSNKWLNTEAFF. DNA of the CDR3: TGTGCCAGCAGCAACAAGTGGTTGAACACTGAAGCTTTCTTT. The rearrangement links TRBV6-5 to TRBJ1-1; D is uncertain. Deletions cut 6 bases from V and 0 bases from J, with 11 bases between. Germline CDR1 is MNHEY and CDR2 is SVGAGI. The CDR3 extends over 14 amino acids.

CDR3 protein: CATERQGSTDTQYF. The CDR3 region has the DNA TGTGCCACTGAACGACAGGGTAGCACAGATACGCAGTATTTT. The chain recombines TRBV24-1 with TRBJ2-3, with TRBD1 matching 7 bases. V gave up 10 bases and J gave up 0 bases; unmatched junction bases: 6. CDR3 length: 14 residues. Germline-derived CDR1 and CDR2 are KGHDR and SFDVKD.

This rearrangement joins TRBV15 to TRBJ2-7, with TRBD1 matching over 7 bases. With V trimmed by 8 bases and J by 0 bases, 10 bases remained unmatched. There are 15 residues in the CDR3. From germline, CDR1 is LNHNV and CDR2 YYDKDF (reference sequence). This CDR3 is CATAKGARSSYEQYF. CDR3 DNA sequence: TGTGCCACCGCGAAGGGGGCCCGGAGCTCCTACGAGCAGTACTTC.

The V call is TRBV5-8, the J call TRBJ1-1, with D tentatively TRBD1 (6 bases). The V gene lost 0 bases and the J gene lost 4 bases, with 10 bases spanning the gap. There are 14 residues in the CDR3. CDR1 and CDR2 (germline): SGHTS, YDEGEE. The chain's CDR3 is CASSLAQGLTEAFF. The CDR3 nucleotides are TGTGCCAGCAGCTTGGCACAGGGCCTCACTGAAGCTTTCTTT.

This clone was detected a few times. The rearrangement joins TRBV7-3 to TRBJ2-1, with TRBD1 matching over 8 bases. The trim removed 5 bases at V and 9 bases at J, leaving 15 bases unmatched. CDR1 and CDR2 from the germline V gene are SGHTA and FQGTGA. CDR3 length: 16 amino acids. The CDR3 DNA reads TGTGCCAGCAGCCCAGCACGCCAGGGGGCGCGGGGTGAGCAGTTCTTC. Its translation is CASSPARQGARGEQFF.

This clone was seen just once. The chain employs TRBV2 and TRBJ2-4; no clear D gene. The CDR3 consists of 12 residues. Trimming left V 5 bases short and J 1 base short, with 3 bases between. In germline, CDR1 is SNHLY, CDR2 FYNNEI. DNA for the CDR3: TGTGCCAGCAGTCTCGCCAAAAACATTCAGTACTTC. This sequence encodes CASSLAKNIQYF.

CDR3: CASSFTTGGWGYTF. The CDR3 coding sequence is TGTGCCAGCAGTTTTACAACAGGGGGCTGGGGCTACACCTTC. The chain joins TRBV28 to TRBJ1-2, with 9 nucleotides matching TRBD1. CDR1 and CDR2 (germline): MDHEN, SYDVKM. With 3 bases clipped from V and 8 bases from J, the junction kept 7 bases outside the gene matches. The CDR3 consists of 14 residues.

J is TRBJ1-2 and V is TRBV30; D not resolved. The CDR3 totals 13 residues. The V end lost 0 bases, the J end lost 9 bases, and 14 bases lay between the germline ends. Germline V gene sequence: CDR1 GTSNPN, CDR2 SVGIG (reference sequence). The CDR3 DNA reads as TGTGCCTGGAGTGTACTGTCGGGGTTGAGCTACACCTTC. Residues: CAWSVLSGLSYTF. The variable domain in full, with the rest retrieved from reference TRBV30 and TRBJ1-2, is SQTIHQWPATLVQPVGSPLSLECTVEGTSNPNLYWYRQAAGRGLQLLFYSVGIGQISSEVPQNLSASRPQDRQFILSSKKLLLSDSGFYLCAWSVLSGLSYTFGSGTRLTVV.